This paragraph covers one T cell receptor beta chain sequence. The data were obtained in a study of blood T cell repertoires in COVID-19. Profiling relied on immunoSEQ multiplex PCR, and the TCRdb table lists in-frame clones only, not all of them. This sample has 200,000 to 300,000 clones; approximately 90% occur once, and the top ten carry roughly 4%. V gave up 3 bases and J gave up 2 bases; unmatched junction bases: 3. CDR1 and CDR2 (germline): SQVTM, ANQGSEA. The CDR3 extends over 13 amino acids. The origin of this receptor is a woman aged 25 to 39 who had recovered from COVID-19. The sequenced sample was PBMCs or T cells enriched from blood (not recorded which). V is TRBV29-1 and J is TRBJ1-2, with 7 bases aligning to TRBD1. The DNA of the CDR3 is TGCAGCGTTGACACAGGGGTCAACTATGGCTACACCTTC. Its protein is CSVDTGVNYGYTF.